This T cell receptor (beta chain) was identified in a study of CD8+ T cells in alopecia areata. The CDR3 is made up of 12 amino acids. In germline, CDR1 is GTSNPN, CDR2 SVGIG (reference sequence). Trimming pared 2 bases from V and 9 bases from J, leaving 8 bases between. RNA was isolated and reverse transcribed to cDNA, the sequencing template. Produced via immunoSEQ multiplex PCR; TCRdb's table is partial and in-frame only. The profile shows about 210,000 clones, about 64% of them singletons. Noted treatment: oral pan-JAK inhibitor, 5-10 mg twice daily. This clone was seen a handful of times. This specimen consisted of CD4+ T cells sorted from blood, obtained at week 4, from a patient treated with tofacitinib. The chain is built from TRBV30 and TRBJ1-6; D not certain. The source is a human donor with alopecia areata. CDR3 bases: TGTGCCTGGAGTTTAGTGGGTTCACCCCTCCACTTT. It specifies CAWSLVGSPLHF.